The rows below give T cell receptor beta chains drawn from one sample of a study of T cells in Graves' hyperthyroidism and ophthalmopathy. TCRdb fed the multiplex PCR reads into MiXCR, producing one record per CDR3 protein. The sample carries hundreds of thousands of distinct CDR3 sequences, about 45% recorded once. Sequenced sample: peripheral blood or thyroid tissue (not recorded which). The source of these receptors is an adult man with Graves' disease, either hyperthyroidism or ophthalmopathy (not recorded which). Each CDR3 is given with its conserved first and last residue.

v_call cdr3_aa
TRBV7-3 CASSPDRGLSYGYTF
TRBV20-1 CSASGRGAGYTF
TRBV2 CASRNRTSGSQETQYF
TRBV20-1 CSARESGRGSYEQYF
TRBV20-1 CSASGQLNYGYTF
TRBV12-3/TRBV12-4 CASSGIGQREYEQYF
TRBV7-2 CASSLAGEGTQYF
TRBV7-9 CASSLAHASETQYF
TRBV12-3/TRBV12-4 CASSLGVGGETQYF
TRBV9 CASSVSSGSYEQYF
TRBV7-9 CASSRTDRIGSLRGQYF
TRBV15 CATSRDTGYTGEQYF
TRBV7-2 CASSFGGRSETQYF
TRBV15 CATSRRQGDYTF
TRBV29-1 CSVADSRGYTF
TRBV7-2 CASSLRQGFNQPQHF
TRBV7-4 CASSPQLGPLHF
TRBV12-3/TRBV12-4 CASAPWGREAFF
TRBV5-5 CASSIQGLAGPTYEQYF
TRBV29-1 CSTAPDYGYTF
TRBV7-2 CASSLFRAYEQYF
TRBV25-1 CATELAGTYEQYF
TRBV20-1 CSAREGARETQYF
TRBV29-1 CSVDDVDTQYF
TRBV20-1 CSADTGTEAFF
TRBV5-1 CASSLEGGRPSYEQYF
TRBV7-9 CASSLWGTGAYEQYF
TRBV15 CATSVDRADTEAFF
TRBV7-9 CASSWAVEGAAFF
TRBV7-9 CASSTQDTPRDYGYTF
TRBV12-3/TRBV12-4 CASTEGGEKLFF
TRBV10-3 CAISGAGTDEEKLFF
TRBV2 CASSLGGAGNTIYF
TRBV20-1 CSAPAGGTSQYEQYF
TRBV29-1 CSVRQGTTNEKLFF
TRBV19 CASSPSDWRDEKLFF
TRBV24-1 CATRATGGDGYTF
TRBV10-3 CATRDRGGYTF
TRBV20-1 CSASPTESPLHF
TRBV15 CATSLLRGPGNTIYF
TRBV10-3 CAISDAAANTGELFF
TRBV12-3/TRBV12-4 CASSLGGKGEAFF
TRBV20-1 CSARDRAGEDTGELFF
TRBV10-3 CAISDGGQGGNTEAFF
TRBV7-9 CASTSGGGLDQPQHF